The entry below gives a single TCR beta chain sequence along with its context. Its antigen is unidentified. The junction does not match germline at one end; this may be a read error. Produced via immunoSEQ multiplex PCR; TCRdb's table is partial and in-frame only. This table has approximately 58,000 clones, approximately 90% appearing once. The source of the sample is a study of graft-versus-host responses after intestinal transplantation. At the level of the study: Recipients received multivisceral, liver-intestinal, or isolated intestinal transplants. Every one of the recipients received anti-thymocyte globulin induction and afterwards took tacrolimus and steroids for roughly three years. Overall study findings and caveats: Marrow from the recipient contained GvH clones, some of which had appeared first in ileum or blood.

This receptor was taken from a human patient who received an intestinal transplant, so some T cells may come from the graft donor. Specimen: PBMCs, collected 26 days after transplant.

CDR3 sequence reads: CASSPSSTDTQYF. The CDR3 nucleotides read TGTGCTAGCAGCCCAAGCTCCACAGATACGCAGTATTTT. The chain combines TRBV7-7 with TRBJ2-3; no firm D call. The CDR3 spans 13 residues. The germline CDR1 and CDR2 sequences are SSHAT and FNYEAQ (reference sequence). Filled out from reference TRBV7-7 and TRBJ2-3, the complete variable domain reads GAGVSQSPRYKVTKRGQDVTLRCDPISSHATLYWYQQALGQGPEFLTYFNYEAQPDKSGLPSDRFSAERPEGSISTLTIQRTEQRDSAMYRCASSPSSTDTQYFGPGTRLTVL.